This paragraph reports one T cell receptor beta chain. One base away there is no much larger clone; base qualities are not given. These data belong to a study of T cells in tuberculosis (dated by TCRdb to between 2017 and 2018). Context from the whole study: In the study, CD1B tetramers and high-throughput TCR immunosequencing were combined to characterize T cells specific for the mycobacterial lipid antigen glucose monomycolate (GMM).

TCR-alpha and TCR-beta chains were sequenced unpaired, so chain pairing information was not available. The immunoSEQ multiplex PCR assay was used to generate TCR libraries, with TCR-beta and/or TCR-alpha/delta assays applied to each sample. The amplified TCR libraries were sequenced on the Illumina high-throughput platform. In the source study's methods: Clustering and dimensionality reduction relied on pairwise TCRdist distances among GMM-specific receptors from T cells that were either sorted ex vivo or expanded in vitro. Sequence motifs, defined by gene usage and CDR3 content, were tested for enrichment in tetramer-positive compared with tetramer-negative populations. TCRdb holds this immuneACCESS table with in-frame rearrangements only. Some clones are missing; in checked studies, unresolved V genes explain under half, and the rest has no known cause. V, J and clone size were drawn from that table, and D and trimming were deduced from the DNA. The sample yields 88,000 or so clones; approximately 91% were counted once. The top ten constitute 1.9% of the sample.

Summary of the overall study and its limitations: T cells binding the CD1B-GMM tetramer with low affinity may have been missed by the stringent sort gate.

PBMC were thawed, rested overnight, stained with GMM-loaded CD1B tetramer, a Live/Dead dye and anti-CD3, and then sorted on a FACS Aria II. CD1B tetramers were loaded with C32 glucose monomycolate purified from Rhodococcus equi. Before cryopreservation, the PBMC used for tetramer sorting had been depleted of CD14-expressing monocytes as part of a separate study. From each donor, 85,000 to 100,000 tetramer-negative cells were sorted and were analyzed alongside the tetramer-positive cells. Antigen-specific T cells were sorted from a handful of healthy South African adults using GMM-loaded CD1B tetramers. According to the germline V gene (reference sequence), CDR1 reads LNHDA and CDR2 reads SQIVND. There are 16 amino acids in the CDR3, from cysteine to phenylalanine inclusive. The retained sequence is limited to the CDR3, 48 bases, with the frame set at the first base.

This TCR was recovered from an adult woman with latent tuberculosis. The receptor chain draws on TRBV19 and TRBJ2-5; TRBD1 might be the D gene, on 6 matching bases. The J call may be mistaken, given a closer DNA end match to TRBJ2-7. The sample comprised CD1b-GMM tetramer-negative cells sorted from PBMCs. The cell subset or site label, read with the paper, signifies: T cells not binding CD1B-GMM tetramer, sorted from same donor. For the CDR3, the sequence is CASKSSGVGAPYEQYF. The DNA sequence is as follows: TGTGCCAGTAAAAGTTCAGGGGTAGGTGCCCCCTACGAGCAGTACTTC.